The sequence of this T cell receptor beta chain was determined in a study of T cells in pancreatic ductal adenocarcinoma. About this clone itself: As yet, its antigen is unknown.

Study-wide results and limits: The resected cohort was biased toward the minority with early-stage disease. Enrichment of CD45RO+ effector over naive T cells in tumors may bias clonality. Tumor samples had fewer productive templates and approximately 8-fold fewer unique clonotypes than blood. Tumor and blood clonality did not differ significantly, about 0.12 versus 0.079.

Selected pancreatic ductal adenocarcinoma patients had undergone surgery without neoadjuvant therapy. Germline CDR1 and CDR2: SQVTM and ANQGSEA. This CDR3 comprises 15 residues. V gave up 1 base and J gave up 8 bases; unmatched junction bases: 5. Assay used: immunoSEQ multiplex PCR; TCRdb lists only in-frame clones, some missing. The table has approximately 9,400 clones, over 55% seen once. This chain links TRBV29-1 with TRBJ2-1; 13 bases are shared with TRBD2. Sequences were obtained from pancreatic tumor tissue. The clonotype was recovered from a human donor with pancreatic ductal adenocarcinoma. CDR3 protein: CSVEGTSGSFDEQFF. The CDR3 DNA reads TGCAGCGTTGAAGGGACTAGCGGGAGTTTCGATGAGCAGTTCTTC.